The clone carrying this TCR beta chain was counted ten times or more. Its antigen is unidentified. The read ends 3 residues shy of where the CDR3 ends; the end is completed using the germline J gene. The table came from immunoSEQ multiplex PCR; TCRdb's copy has only in-frame clones and leaves some out. Listed for the sample are 25,000 to 35,000 clones, none seen a single time. The record originates from a study of T cell clonality in common variable immunodeficiency. Trimming removed 4 bases from V and 0 bases from J, with 14 bases in between. Germline CDR1 and CDR2: DFQATT and SNEGSKA (reference sequence). The CDR3 loop spans 15 amino acids. General observations from the study: CVID subjects had higher TCRbeta clonality than healthy controls, most marked in about a third.

Material: peripheral blood mononuclear cells. This TCR was recovered from a person aged 18 to 70 in good health. The rearrangement uses TRBV20-1 and TRBJ2-3; unclear D gene. This CDR3 reads CSATQLRASTDTQYF. Partial CDR3 DNA: TGCAGTGCTACGCAACTACGAGCTAGCACAGATACG.